Given below is one T cell receptor beta chain in context. The trim removed 3 bases at V and 4 bases at J, leaving 7 bases unmatched. Germline CDR1 SGHRS, CDR2 YFSETQ. CDR3 length equals 15 residues. The data are from a study of control samples from healthy donors and cancer patients. The repertoire was sequenced with immunoSEQ multiplex PCR; TCRdb's copy has only in-frame clones and lacks some. This repertoire shows fewer than 300,000 clones, around 79% found once; its top ten account for roughly 15%. The chain combines TRBV5-1 with TRBJ1-1, with 9 bases aligning to TRBD1. The sample comprised PBMCs. This receptor was taken from a woman aged 55-70 years with lung cancer. The CDR3 DNA sequence: TGCGCCAGCAGCTGGGGACAGGGAGGAAGCACTGAAGCTTTCTTT. Translated: CASSWGQGGSTEAFF.